The entry below describes one T cell receptor beta chain. Its specific antigen is unknown. The input lacks base qualities; no much larger clone sits a single base away. The record originates from a study of shared clonotypes between healthy human individuals (dated by TCRdb to the early 2020s). Study-level background: The cohort comprised a couple of women and a few men aged 18 to 49 years. For each donor, CD4 naive and CD4 memory were each given three plates, CD8 naive was given two plates, and CD8 memory was given one plate. To estimate repertoire size and how much clonotype sharing occurs between individuals, the study deeply sequenced the blood TCR repertoires of 4 to 6 healthy adults. To increase sequencing depth and limit assay-specific biases, different laboratories used diverse techniques to prepare libraries and sequence TCR repertoires. Each donor's leukapheresis produced roughly between about 0.9 and 9.5 billion PBMCs.

CD8 naive samples were obtained by positive selection for CCR7 among CD45RO-negative cells, yielding a CD45RA+CCR7+ population from which TemRA cells were excluded. The donors were healthy, HIV-negative adults who had no recently reported acute infections or vaccinations. Every donor was a Caucasian adult living in Nashville, Tennessee, USA. Blood was collected by leukapheresis, and PBMCs were isolated by Ficoll-Histopaque density gradient centrifugation and then cryopreserved in liquid nitrogen vapor phase. Purity and quantity of every magnetically sorted T cell population were checked by analytical flow cytometry. Genomic DNA was isolated from each sorted fraction and quantified by UV absorbance on a Nanodrop 2000c. Using the deep immunoSEQ assay, TCR CDR3 regions were amplified from genomic DNA by multiplex PCR. Genomic DNA extracted from each cell subset was distributed evenly over all wells of several immunoSEQ 96-well plates, and each plate served as one replicate. For sorted subsets, each replicate PCR was loaded with about 200 ng genomic DNA, equivalent to approximately 33,000 T cell genomes. Purified libraries were quantified with a Qubit 3.0 fluorometer, sized on a Bioanalyzer 2100, and re-quantified with the KAPA Library Quantification kit. Every immunoSEQ 96-well plate was sequenced on a separate single-read 150-cycle Illumina NextSeq 550 flow cell. Turning to the authors' computational methods: Because the immunoSEQ output held only junctional sequences and lacked quality scores, the filtering could not match the filtering applied to full-length reads. Sequences were annotated with PyIR, a Python wrapper for IgBLAST v1.9, using IMGT germline references to assign V/J genes and CDR3. Reads were removed for weak V/J assignments (E-value above 1e-6), missing CDR3, stop codons, out-of-frame junctions, or ambiguous translated residues. V3J clonotypes were defined by identical inferred V gene, J gene, and CDR3 amino acid sequence. The percentage overlap between two repertoires was calculated by dividing the number of shared unique clonotypes by the size of the smaller repertoire. Richness of each repertoire was evaluated using RTK rarefaction, the Chao1 estimator, and Recon v2.1 estimates of unobserved clonotypes. Generation probabilities were computed with OLGA for all TCRbeta clonotypes obtained by the gDNA method from several donors. TCRdb's version of the immuneACCESS table is confined to in-frame rearrangements and falls short of the full clone set. An unresolved V gene accounts for under half of the shortfall where checked; the remainder is of unknown origin. That table furnishes V, J and clone size, whereas the DNA furnished D and trimming. For this sample the table gives 550,000 to 600,000 clones, of which roughly 98% were detected only once. Less than 0.35% of the sample is taken by the ten largest.

Beyond this particular receptor, the publication reports: Based on pairwise subsampling, the degree of clonotype sharing among donors was expected to be affected by sequencing depth. Sampling was limited to blood, and TCR repertoires in tissue likely differ from TCR repertoires in blood. Estimated clonotype richness was generally larger for naive than for memory subsets. Compared with non-shared clonotypes, clonotypes shared by all four sorted-subset donors had higher generation probabilities. Rarefaction of sorted-subset datasets indicated incomplete sequencing despite the large sequencing depth. Because the study included only a small number of donors, the genetic and exposure-history diversity represented was limited. Roughly 5% of naive CD4, 3.5% of naive CD8, around 2.3% of memory CD4, and 0.35% to 0.4% of memory CD8 clonotypes were shared across a handful of donors.

V lost 5 bases and J lost 7 bases, and the count of bases not matched to a germline gene is 15. In the germline V gene, CDR1 corresponds to SGHNT and CDR2 to YENEEA. Including the terminal cysteine and phenylalanine, the CDR3 comprises 17 residues. The read is trimmed to its CDR3 DNA, 51 bases read in frame from base 1. The rearrangement combines TRBV11-3 with TRBJ2-1, with 9 junctional bases fitting TRBD2. The receptor was derived from a man aged 25 to 45 in good health. The specimen was naive CD8+ T cells sorted from blood. Taken with the paper, the label for cell subset or site translates to: CD45RA+CCR7+. The nucleotide sequence reads TGTGCCAGCAGCCCGGCGGGGCGGGAGGGCACTCAGAATGAGCAGTTCTTC. It is translated as CASSPAGREGTQNEQFF.